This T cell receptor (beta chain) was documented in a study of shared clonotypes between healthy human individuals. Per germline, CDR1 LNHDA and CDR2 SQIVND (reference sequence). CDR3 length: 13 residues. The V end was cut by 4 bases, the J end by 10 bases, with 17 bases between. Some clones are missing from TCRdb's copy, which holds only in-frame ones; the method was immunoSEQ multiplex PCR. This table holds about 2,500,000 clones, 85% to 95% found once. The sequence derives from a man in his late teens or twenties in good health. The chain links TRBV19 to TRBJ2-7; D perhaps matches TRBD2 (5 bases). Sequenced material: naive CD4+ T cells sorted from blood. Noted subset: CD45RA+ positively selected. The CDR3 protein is CASSKTGSSRQYF. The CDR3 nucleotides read TGTGCCAGTAGTAAAACGGGGAGCTCCCGCCAGTACTTC.